This entry concerns a single T cell receptor beta chain. These data belong to a study of OX40 agonist ivuxolimab in advanced cancers. As for the study in general: Patients received ivuxolimab, an agonistic anti-OX40 (CD134) antibody.

TCRdb's copy holds only in-frame clones and misses some; the assay was immunoSEQ multiplex PCR. Of some 39,000 clones in the sample, 88% were seen once. Looked up from germline, CDR1 is SGHRS and CDR2 is YFSETQ. The CDR3 totals 13 residues. V was trimmed by 6 bases and J by 5 bases, leaving 13 bases between them. Baseline was the first blood sampling point, followed by cycle 4 day 1 and cycle 7 day 1. This sample comprised CD4+ or CD8+ T cells sorted from blood, obtained in a trial of the OX40 agonist ivuxolimab. J is TRBJ2-3 and V is TRBV5-1, with a possible D match to TRBD2 (6 bases). This receptor was taken from an adult with an advanced solid tumor such as melanoma, head and neck, liver or kidney cancer. The DNA for the CDR3 is TGCGCCAGCAAGGAGGGTCCAAGAGATACGCAGTATTTT. Protein product: CASKEGPRDTQYF.